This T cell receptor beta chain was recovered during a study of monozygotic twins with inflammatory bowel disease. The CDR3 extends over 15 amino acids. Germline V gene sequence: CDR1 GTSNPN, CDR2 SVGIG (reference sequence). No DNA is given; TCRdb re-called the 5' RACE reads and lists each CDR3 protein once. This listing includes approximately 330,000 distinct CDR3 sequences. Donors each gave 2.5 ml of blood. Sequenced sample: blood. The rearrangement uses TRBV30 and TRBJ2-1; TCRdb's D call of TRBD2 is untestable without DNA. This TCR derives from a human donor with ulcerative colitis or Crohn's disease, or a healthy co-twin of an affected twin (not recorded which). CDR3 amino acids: CAWIVAGGRAGEQFF.